The clone carrying this TCR beta chain has ten or more counts. Its target is not known. Germline V gene lookup returns CDR1 SQVTM and CDR2 ANQGSEA. The CDR3 contains 14 residues. V was pared by 4 bases and J by 0 bases, with 4 bases of the junction left unmatched. This record comes from a study of molecular identifiers for immune sequencing clone quantification. Study as a whole: Replicate experiments took RNA from about 20,000 or 100,000 naive CD8 cells, divided it five ways and sequenced four.

Naive CD8 T cells were sorted as CD8+CD4-CCR7+CD45RA+. TCRdb reprocessed the PCR reads with MiXCR, giving one entry per CDR3 protein. This table has about 36,000 distinct CDR3 sequences, less than 20% appearing once. Points from the study as a whole: Spiked Jurkat TCR RNA equivalent to one cell reportedly surfaced among over 850,000 naive cells.

This chain uses TRBV29-1 with TRBJ2-7, with TRBD2 matching over 9 bases. The clonotype originates from a human donor in good health. Some libraries in this study had Jurkat cell RNA spiked in. The specimen was naive CD8+ T cells from blood, with Jurkat cell RNA spiked in. This sample's subset: FACS-sorted CD8+CD4-CCR7+CD45RA+ naive T cells. The CDR3 region is CSVVTSGHSYEQYF. CDR3 coding DNA: TGCAGCGTTGTGACTAGCGGCCACTCCTACGAGCAGTACTTC.